Listed below are T cell receptor beta chains from one sample, sequenced in a study of cytomegalovirus exposure and HLA in healthy donors. Using immunoSEQ multiplex PCR, the repertoire was profiled, and TCRdb retains in-frame clones only, with some absent. The listing records 200,000 to 250,000 clones. Sample: PBMCs. Source of these receptors: a girl aged 2-10 years in good health and CMV-seropositive. Both conserved end residues are part of each CDR3. Each record gives: V gene, D gene, J gene, CDR3 protein, CDR3 DNA. D genes are given only for firm matches.

V: TRBV7-9; D: TRBD1; J: TRBJ2-7; CDR3: CASSSSGTGISYEQYF; DNA: TGTGCCAGCAGCTCATCCGGGACAGGGATTTCCTACGAGCAGTACTTC
V: TRBV7-7; D: -; J: TRBJ2-7; CDR3: CASSQGIGNYEQYF; DNA: TGTGCCAGCAGCCAGGGGATAGGGAACTACGAGCAGTACTTC
V: TRBV28; D: -; J: TRBJ2-7; CDR3: CASQGGDLYEQYF; DNA: TGTGCCAGCCAGGGCGGAGACTTATACGAGCAGTACTTC
V: TRBV5-1; D: -; J: TRBJ2-3; CDR3: CASSSAHGVRLDTQYF; DNA: TGCGCCAGCAGCTCGGCCCACGGGGTGCGCCTAGATACGCAGTATTTT
V: TRBV27; D: -; J: TRBJ2-7; CDR3: CASRDFRGLEQYF; DNA: TGTGCCAGCAGAGATTTCAGGGGTTTAGAGCAGTACTTC
V: TRBV7-6; D: TRBD1; J: TRBJ2-2; CDR3: CASSLAPQGAGTGELFF; DNA: TGTGCCAGCAGCTTAGCGCCCCAGGGGGCGGGGACCGGGGAGCTGTTTTTT
V: TRBV5-4; D: TRBD2; J: TRBJ2-1; CDR3: CASSLPGLAGDNEQFF; DNA: TGTGCCAGCAGCTTACCCGGACTAGCGGGAGACAATGAGCAGTTCTTC
V: TRBV5-8; D: -; J: TRBJ1-5; CDR3: CASSSPRVVGNQPQHF; DNA: TGTGCCAGCAGCTCCCCGCGGGTAGTCGGCAATCAGCCCCAGCATTTT
V: TRBV28; D: -; J: TRBJ1-2; CDR3: CASSPDTSNYGYTF; DNA: TGTGCCAGCAGCCCCGACACCTCTAACTATGGCTACACCTTC
V: TRBV5-1; D: -; J: TRBJ2-7; CDR3: CASSLKAGPYEQYF; DNA: TGCGCCAGCAGCTTAAAGGCAGGGCCCTACGAGCAGTACTTC
V: TRBV25-1; D: TRBD1; J: TRBJ1-4; CDR3: CASSDLGQGNEKLFF; DNA: TGTGCCAGCAGTGACCTCGGACAGGGCAATGAAAAACTGTTTTTT
V: TRBV30; D: TRBD1; J: TRBJ2-7; CDR3: CAWSADRARSYEQYF; DNA: TGTGCCTGGAGTGCGGACAGGGCCAGATCCTACGAGCAGTACTTC
V: TRBV27; D: -; J: TRBJ2-7; CDR3: CASSFSRQAYEQYF; DNA: TGTGCCAGCAGTTTTTCCCGACAAGCCTACGAGCAGTACTTC
V: TRBV19; D: -; J: TRBJ2-7; CDR3: CASSNGAVGSYEQYF; DNA: TGTGCCAGTAGTAATGGCGCGGTAGGCTCCTACGAGCAGTACTTC
V: TRBV10-2; D: TRBD2; J: TRBJ2-7; CDR3: CASRPGTSGSYEQYF; DNA: TGCGCCAGCAGACCCGGGACTAGCGGCTCCTACGAGCAGTACTTC
V: TRBV29-1; D: -; J: TRBJ2-3; CDR3: CSVAGTSTDTQYF; DNA: TGCAGCGTTGCAGGGACTAGCACAGATACGCAGTATTTT
V: TRBV19; D: -; J: TRBJ1-1; CDR3: CASTPLMEGLLMNTEAFF; DNA: TGTGCCAGTACCCCTTTGATGGAGGGTCTCCTGATGAACACTGAAGCTTTCTTT